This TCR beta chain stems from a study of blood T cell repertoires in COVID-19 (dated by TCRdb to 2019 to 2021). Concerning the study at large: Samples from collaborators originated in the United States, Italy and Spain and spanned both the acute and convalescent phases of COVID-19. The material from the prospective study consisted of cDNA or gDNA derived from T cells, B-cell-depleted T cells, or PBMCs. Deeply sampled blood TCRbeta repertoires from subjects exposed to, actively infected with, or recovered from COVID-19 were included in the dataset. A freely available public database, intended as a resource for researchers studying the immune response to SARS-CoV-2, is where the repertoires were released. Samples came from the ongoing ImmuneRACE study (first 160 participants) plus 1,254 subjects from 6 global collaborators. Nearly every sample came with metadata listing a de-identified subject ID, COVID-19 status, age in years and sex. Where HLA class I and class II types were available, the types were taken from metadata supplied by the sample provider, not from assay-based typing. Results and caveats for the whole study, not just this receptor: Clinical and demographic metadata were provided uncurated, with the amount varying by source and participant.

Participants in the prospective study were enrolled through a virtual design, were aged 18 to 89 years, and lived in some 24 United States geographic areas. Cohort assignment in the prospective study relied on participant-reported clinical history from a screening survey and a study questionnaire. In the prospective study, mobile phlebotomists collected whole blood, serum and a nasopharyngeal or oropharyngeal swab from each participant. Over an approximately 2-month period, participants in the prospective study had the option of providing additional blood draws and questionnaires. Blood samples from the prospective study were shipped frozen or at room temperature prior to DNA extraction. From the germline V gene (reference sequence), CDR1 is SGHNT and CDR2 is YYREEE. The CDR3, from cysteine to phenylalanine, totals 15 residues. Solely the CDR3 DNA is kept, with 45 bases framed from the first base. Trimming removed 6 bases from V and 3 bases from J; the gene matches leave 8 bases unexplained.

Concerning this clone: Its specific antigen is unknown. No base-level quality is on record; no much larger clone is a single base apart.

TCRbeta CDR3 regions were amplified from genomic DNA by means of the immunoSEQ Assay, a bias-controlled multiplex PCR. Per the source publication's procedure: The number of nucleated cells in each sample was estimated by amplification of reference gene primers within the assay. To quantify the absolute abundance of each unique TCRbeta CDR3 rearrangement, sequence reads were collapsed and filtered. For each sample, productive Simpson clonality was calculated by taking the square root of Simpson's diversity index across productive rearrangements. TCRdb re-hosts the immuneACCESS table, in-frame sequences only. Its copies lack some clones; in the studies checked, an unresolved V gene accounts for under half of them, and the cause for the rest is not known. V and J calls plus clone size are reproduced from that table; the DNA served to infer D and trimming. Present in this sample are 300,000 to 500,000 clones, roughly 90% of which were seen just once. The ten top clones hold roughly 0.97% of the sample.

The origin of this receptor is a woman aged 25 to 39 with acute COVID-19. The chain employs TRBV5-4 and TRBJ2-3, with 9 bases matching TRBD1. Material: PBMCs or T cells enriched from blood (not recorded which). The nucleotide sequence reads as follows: TGTGCCAGCACCTCTTCCGGGACAGGGACAGATACGCAGTATTTT. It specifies CASTSSGTGTDTQYF.